These 21 T cell receptor beta chains share one sample of origin, sequenced in a study of cytomegalovirus exposure and HLA in healthy donors. PCR amplification relied on 60 Vbeta primers (plus 13 Jbeta primers). Assay used: immunoSEQ multiplex PCR; TCRdb lists only in-frame clones, some missing. Of around 190,000 clones in the sample, 70% to 90% were seen once. Sequences were obtained from PBMCs. Receptors were obtained from a woman aged 50 to 65 in good health and CMV-seronegative.

The rearrangement uses TRBV18 and TRBJ2-5, with a tentative D call TRBD1 (6 bases). Looked up from germline, CDR1 is KGHSH and CDR2 is LQKENI. The CDR3 loop spans 15 amino acids. The V gene lost 4 bases and the J gene lost 2 bases, with 14 bases spanning the gap. The CDR3 DNA reads TGTGCCAGCTCACGAAGACAGGCCTTACAAGAGACCCAGTACTTC. This codes for CASSRRQALQETQYF.

The gene calls are TRBV25-1 and TRBJ2-1, with 8 nucleotides matching TRBD1. Trimming cost V 1 base and J 6 bases; bases outside gene matches: 2. CDR3 length: 14 residues. In germline, CDR1 is MGHDK, CDR2 SYGVNS. The CDR3 spells CASSEFTGGNEQFF. The DNA for the CDR3 is TGTGCCAGCAGTGAATTTACAGGGGGCAATGAGCAGTTCTTC.

A few counts support this clone. J is TRBJ2-1 and V is TRBV5-1; D is unclear. Trimming shortened V by 0 bases and J by 7 bases, and 11 bases separated the two germline ends. The CDR3 covers 14 residues. CDR1 and CDR2 (germline): SGHRS, YFSETQ. Here the CDR3 reads CASSLENRGNEQFF. DNA of the CDR3: TGCGCCAGCAGCTTGGAGAATAGAGGAAATGAGCAGTTCTTC.

This clone was detected only once. The chain employs TRBV5-1 and TRBJ2-2; maybe TRBD1 (6 bases). Trimming took off 3 bases at V and 2 bases at J, with 14 bases between the two ends. The CDR3 runs to 16 residues. Germline-derived CDR1 and CDR2 are SGHRS and YFSETQ. In DNA, the CDR3 is TGCGCCAGCAGCTCACGGACAGCGTCTAACACCGGGGAGCTGTTTTTT. Translating gives CASSSRTASNTGELFF.

V gene TRBV6-6 combines with J gene TRBJ1-1; D perhaps matches TRBD1 (6 bases). Deletions cut 6 bases from V and 0 bases from J, with 11 bases between. Germline V CDR1 and CDR2: MNHNY, SVGAGI (reference sequence). This CDR3 comprises 14 residues. The CDR3 is CASSLDSMNTEAFF. In nucleotides, the CDR3 is TGTGCCAGCAGCCTGGACAGCATGAACACTGAAGCTTTCTTT.

The chain is built from TRBV5-1 and TRBJ2-1, with D possibly matching TRBD1 (7 bases). The CDR3 is 15 residues long. CDR1 is SGHRS, CDR2 YFSETQ, per germline. V lost 4 bases to trimming and J lost 2 bases, with 13 bases between them. The CDR3 nucleotides read TGCGCCAGCAGCGCGGGGACAGCCACCTACAATGAGCAGTTCTTC. Its protein is CASSAGTATYNEQFF.

The chain couples TRBV6-6 to TRBJ2-7; 11 bases are a match to TRBD1. Per germline, CDR1 MNHNY and CDR2 SVGAGI (reference sequence). This CDR3 comprises 14 residues. J was trimmed by 6 bases and V by 2 bases; bases with no gene match: 3. The DNA of the CDR3 is TGTGCCAGCAGTTACCAGGGACAGGGGGGCGAGCAGTACTTC. Protein: CASSYQGQGGEQYF.

The chain joins TRBV7-9 to TRBJ1-6; D is possibly TRBD1 (6 bases). Germline CDR1 SEHNR, CDR2 FQNEAQ (reference sequence). This CDR3 is built from 14 residues. Trimming stripped 3 bases from V and 8 bases from J, with 11 bases between. CDR3 sequence: CASSLTRGDSPLHF. The CDR3 nucleotides are TGTGCCAGCAGCTTGACCAGGGGCGATTCACCCCTCCACTTT. Supplemented by reference TRBV7-9 and TRBJ1-6, the full variable domain reads DTGVSQNPRHKITKRGQNVTFRCDPISEHNRLYWYRQTLGQGPEFLTYFQNEAQLEKSRLLSDRFSAERPKGSFSTLEIQRTEQGDSAMYLCASSLTRGDSPLHFGNGTRLTVT.

This chain uses TRBV7-9 with TRBJ2-1, with 8 bases that match TRBD2. CDR3 length equals 17 residues. The trim removed 5 bases at V and 0 bases at J, leaving 9 bases unmatched. Germline V lookup: CDR1 SEHNR, CDR2 FQNEAQ (reference sequence). Here the CDR3 DNA reads TGTGCCAGCAGCCCCCGACTAGCGATCAGCTCCTACAATGAGCAGTTCTTC. This gives the protein CASSPRLAISSYNEQFF.

The chain joins TRBV4-1 to TRBJ1-5; D is ambiguous. This CDR3 has 13 residues. Looked up from germline, CDR1 is MGHRA and CDR2 is YSYEKL. Trimming took off 3 bases at V and 7 bases at J, with 10 bases between the two ends. CDR3 DNA sequence: TGCGCCAGCAGCCACGCGGTTGACCAGCCCCAGCATTTT. It yields the protein CASSHAVDQPQHF.

The chain links TRBV7-6 to TRBJ1-1, with a possible D match to TRBD1 (6 bases). The CDR3 has 13 residues. Germline-derived CDR1 and CDR2 are SGHVS and FNYEAQ. The V end was cut by 0 bases, the J end by 4 bases, with 6 bases between. This CDR3 reads CASSLAGATEAFF. CDR3 bases: TGTGCCAGCAGCTTAGCGGGGGCCACTGAAGCTTTCTTT. Drawing the rest from reference TRBV7-6 and TRBJ1-1, the complete variable domain is GAGVSQSPRYKVTKRGQDVALRCDPISGHVSLYWYRQALGQGPEFLTYFNYEAQQDKSGLPNDRFSAERPEGSISTLTIQRTEQRDSAMYRCASSLAGATEAFFGQGTRLTVV.

This chain joins TRBV7-9 and TRBJ2-2; tentatively, D is TRBD2 (5 bases). The V gene lost 2 bases and the J gene lost 5 bases, with 18 bases spanning the gap. Germline lookup yields CDR1 SEHNR and CDR2 FQNEAQ (reference sequence). The CDR3 is 17 amino acids. CDR3 coding DNA: TGTGCCAGCAGCTTATCGATAGCGTGGCCGGGGACCGGGGAGCTGTTTTTT. Encoded protein: CASSLSIAWPGTGELFF.

This clone was seen more than once but under ten times. The gene calls are TRBV7-8 and TRBJ1-2, with 8 bases aligning to TRBD1. There are 14 residues in the CDR3. V shed 4 bases and J 1 base; nucleotides not matched to a gene: 2. CDR1 and CDR2 (germline): SGHVS, FQNEAQ. In DNA, the CDR3 is TGTGCCAGCAGCTCTGGACAGGGTAACTATGGCTACACCTTC. Translation: CASSSGQGNYGYTF.

V is TRBV30 and J is TRBJ2-5; D gene uncertain. The CDR3 runs to 13 residues. V was pared by 1 base and J by 5 bases, with 11 bases between. In germline, CDR1 is GTSNPN, CDR2 SVGIG (reference sequence). CDR3: CAWSELASETQYF. The CDR3 coding sequence is TGTGCCTGGAGTGAGTTAGCAAGTGAGACCCAGTACTTC. The full variable domain, with the rest looked up from reference TRBV30 and TRBJ2-5, is SQTIHQWPATLVQPVGSPLSLECTVEGTSNPNLYWYRQAAGRGLQLLFYSVGIGQISSEVPQNLSASRPQDRQFILSSKKLLLSDSGFYLCAWSELASETQYFGPGTRLLVL.

The CDR3 here is CATRLDTARNYGYTF. The CDR3 DNA follows: TGTGCCACCCGTTTAGATACAGCCCGAAACTATGGCTACACCTTC. The chain has TRBV2 and TRBJ1-2; D is unclear. The CDR3 is made up of 15 amino acids. Trimming removed 10 bases at V and 2 bases at J, with 20 bases between. Germline assignment: CDR1 SNHLY and CDR2 FYNNEI.

The chain is built from TRBV7-6 and TRBJ1-1; TRBD1 matches 8 bases. CDR1 is SGHVS and CDR2 is FNYEAQ in the germline V gene. V gave up 4 bases and J gave up 2 bases; unmatched junction bases: 6. The CDR3 consists of 15 residues. CDR3 sequence: CASSSTTGVNTEAFF. CDR3 nucleotides: TGTGCCAGCAGCTCAACGACAGGGGTCAACACTGAAGCTTTCTTT.

In nucleotides, the CDR3 is TGTGCCAGCAGGACAGACAGGGGAGAAGGCTACACCTTC. It translates to CASRTDRGEGYTF. The chain combines TRBV6-5 with TRBJ1-2; 8 bases are shared with TRBD1. This CDR3 has 13 residues. Germline V gene lookup returns CDR1 MNHEY and CDR2 SVGAGI. Trimming removed 6 bases from V and 8 bases from J; junction bases left unmatched: 8.

This clone was observed once. The rearrangement uses TRBV27 and TRBJ2-7; 9 bases are shared with TRBD1. Germline values: CDR1 MNHEY, CDR2 SMNVEV (reference sequence). This CDR3 comprises 13 residues. V lost 3 bases and J lost 3; bases outside the gene matches: 0. CDR3 protein: CASSLTGGYEQYF. CDR3 in DNA: TGTGCCAGCAGTTTGACAGGGGGCTACGAGCAGTACTTC.

This chain links TRBV19 with TRBJ2-2, with TRBD2 matching 9 bases. This CDR3 spans 17 amino acids. V lost 6 bases, J lost 3 bases, and 11 bases stayed unmatched. Germline-derived CDR1 and CDR2 are LNHDA and SQIVND (reference sequence). CDR3 coding DNA: TGTGCCAGTAGCATCTGGGGCGGGAGGGAGGACACCGGGGAGCTGTTTTTT. Protein product: CASSIWGGREDTGELFF. Looking up the rest from reference TRBV19 and TRBJ2-2 gives the full variable domain: DGGITQSPKYLFRKEGQNVTLSCEQNLNHDAMYWYRQDPGQGLRLIYYSQIVNDFQKGDIAEGYSVSREKKESFPLTVTSAQKNPTAFYLCASSIWGGREDTGELFFGEGSRLTVL.

This chain uses TRBV6-5 with TRBJ2-1; D possibly corresponds to TRBD2 (6 bases). V lost 8 bases and J 7 bases, leaving 18 bases between the germline ends. The CDR3 has 14 amino acids. Germline V lookup: CDR1 MNHEY, CDR2 SVGAGI. The CDR3 is CASRREAPANEQFF. CDR3 sequence (DNA): TGTGCCAGCCGGAGGGAGGCCCCCGCAAATGAGCAGTTCTTC.

This rearrangement joins TRBV7-3 to TRBJ2-1, with TRBD2 matching 7 bases. The junction had 8 bases not matched to a gene; V was cut back by 8 bases and J by 4 bases. Germline-derived CDR1 and CDR2 are SGHTA and FQGTGA. The CDR3 totals 14 residues. The CDR3 spells CASAPSGYYNEQFF. The CDR3 DNA reads as TGTGCCAGCGCCCCTAGCGGATATTACAATGAGCAGTTCTTC. Complete variable domain (other parts from reference TRBV7-3 and TRBJ2-1): GAGVSQTPSNKVTEKGKYVELRCDPISGHTALYWYRQSLGQGPEFLIYFQGTGAADDSGLPNDRFFAVRPEGSVSTLKIQRTERGDSAVYLCASAPSGYYNEQFFGPGTRLTVL.